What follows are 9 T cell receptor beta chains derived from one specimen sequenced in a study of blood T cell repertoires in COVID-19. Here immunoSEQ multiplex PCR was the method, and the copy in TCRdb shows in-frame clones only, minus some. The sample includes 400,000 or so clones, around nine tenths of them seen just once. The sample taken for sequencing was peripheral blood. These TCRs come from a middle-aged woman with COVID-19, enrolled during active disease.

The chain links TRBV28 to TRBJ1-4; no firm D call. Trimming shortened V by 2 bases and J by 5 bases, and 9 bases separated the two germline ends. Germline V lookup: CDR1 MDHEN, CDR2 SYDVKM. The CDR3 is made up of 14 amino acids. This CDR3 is CASSLGGKNEKLFF. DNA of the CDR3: TGTGCCAGCAGTTTAGGCGGGAAAAATGAAAAACTGTTTTTT.

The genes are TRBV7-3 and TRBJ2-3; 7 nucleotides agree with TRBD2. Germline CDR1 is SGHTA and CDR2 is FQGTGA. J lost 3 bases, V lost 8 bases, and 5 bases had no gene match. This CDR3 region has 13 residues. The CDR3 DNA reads TGTGCCAGCGGTTGGGGGGGTACAGATACGCAGTATTTT. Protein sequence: CASGWGGTDTQYF.

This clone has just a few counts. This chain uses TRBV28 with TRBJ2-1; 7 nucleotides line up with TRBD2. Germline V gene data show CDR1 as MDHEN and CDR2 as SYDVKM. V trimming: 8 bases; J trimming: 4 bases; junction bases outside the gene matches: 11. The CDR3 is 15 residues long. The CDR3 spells CASRGRALPYNEQFF. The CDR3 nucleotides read TGTGCCAGCCGGGGGAGGGCCCTCCCTTACAATGAGCAGTTCTTC.

The CDR3 nucleotides read TGTGCCAGCAGCCCACGACAGGGAAAGGGAATTGTCGAGCAGTTCTTC. It is translated as CASSPRQGKGIVEQFF. This chain links TRBV7-9 with TRBJ2-1, with TRBD1 matching over 7 bases. The CDR3 consists of 16 residues. Germline V gene lookup returns CDR1 SEHNR and CDR2 FQNEAQ (reference sequence). After removal of 5 bases from V and 10 bases from J, the junction contained 17 bases not matched to a gene.

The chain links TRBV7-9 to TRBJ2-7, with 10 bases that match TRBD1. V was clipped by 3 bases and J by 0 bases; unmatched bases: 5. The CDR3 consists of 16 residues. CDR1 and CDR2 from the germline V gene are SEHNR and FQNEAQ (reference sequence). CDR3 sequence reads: CASSFPDRGTSYEQYF. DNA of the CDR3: TGTGCCAGCAGCTTCCCGGACAGGGGGACCTCCTACGAGCAGTACTTC.

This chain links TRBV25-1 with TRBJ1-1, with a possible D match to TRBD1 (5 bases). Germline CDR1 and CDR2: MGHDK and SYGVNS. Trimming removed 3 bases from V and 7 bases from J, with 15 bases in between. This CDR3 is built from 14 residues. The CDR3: CASSDGGRLDEAFF. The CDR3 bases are TGTGCCAGCAGTGACGGGGGGAGGTTAGATGAAGCTTTCTTT. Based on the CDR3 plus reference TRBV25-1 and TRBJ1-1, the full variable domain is EADIYQTPRYLVIGTGKKITLECSQTMGHDKMYWYQQDPGMELHLIHYSYGVNSTEKGDLSSESTVSRIRTEHFPLTLESARPSHTSQYLCASSDGGRLDEAFFGQGTRLTVV.

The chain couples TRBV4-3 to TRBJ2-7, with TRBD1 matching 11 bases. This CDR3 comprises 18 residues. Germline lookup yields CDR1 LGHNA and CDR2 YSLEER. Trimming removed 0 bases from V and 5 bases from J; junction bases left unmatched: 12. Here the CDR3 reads CASSQEIAGTGGIHEQYF. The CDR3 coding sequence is TGCGCCAGCAGCCAAGAAATTGCCGGGACAGGGGGAATCCACGAGCAGTACTTC.

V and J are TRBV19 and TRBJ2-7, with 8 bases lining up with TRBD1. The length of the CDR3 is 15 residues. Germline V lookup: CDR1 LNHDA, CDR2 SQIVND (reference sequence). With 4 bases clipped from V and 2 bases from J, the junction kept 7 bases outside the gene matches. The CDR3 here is CASSTAGTGAYEQYF. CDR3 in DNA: TGTGCCAGTAGTACCGCCGGGACAGGAGCCTACGAGCAGTACTTC.

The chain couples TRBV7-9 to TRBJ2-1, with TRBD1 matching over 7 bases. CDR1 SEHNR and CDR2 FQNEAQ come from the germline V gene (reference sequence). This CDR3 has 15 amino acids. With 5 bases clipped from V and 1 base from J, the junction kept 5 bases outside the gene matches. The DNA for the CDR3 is TGTGCCAGCAGCGGTGGGACAGTGTCCTACAATGAGCAGTTCTTC. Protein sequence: CASSGGTVSYNEQFF.